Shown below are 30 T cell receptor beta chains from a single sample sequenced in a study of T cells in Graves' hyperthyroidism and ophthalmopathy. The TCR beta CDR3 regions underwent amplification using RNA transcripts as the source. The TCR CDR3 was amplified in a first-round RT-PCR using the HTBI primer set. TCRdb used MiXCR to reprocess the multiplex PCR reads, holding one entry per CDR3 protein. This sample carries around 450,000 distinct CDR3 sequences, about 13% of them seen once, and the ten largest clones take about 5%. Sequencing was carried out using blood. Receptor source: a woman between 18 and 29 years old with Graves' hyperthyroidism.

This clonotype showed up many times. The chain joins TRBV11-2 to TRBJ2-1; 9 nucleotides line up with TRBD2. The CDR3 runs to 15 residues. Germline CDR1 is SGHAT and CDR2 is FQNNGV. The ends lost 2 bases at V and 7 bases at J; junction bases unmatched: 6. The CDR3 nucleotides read TGTGCCAGCAGCTTAACTGGCGGGAGGGCGAATGAGCAGTTCTTC. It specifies CASSLTGGRANEQFF. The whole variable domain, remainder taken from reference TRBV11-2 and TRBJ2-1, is EAGVAQSPRYKIIEKRQSVAFWCNPISGHATLYWYQQILGQGPKLLIQFQNNGVVDDSQLPKDRFSAERLKGVDSTLKIQPAKLEDSAVYLCASSLTGGRANEQFFGPGTRLTVL.

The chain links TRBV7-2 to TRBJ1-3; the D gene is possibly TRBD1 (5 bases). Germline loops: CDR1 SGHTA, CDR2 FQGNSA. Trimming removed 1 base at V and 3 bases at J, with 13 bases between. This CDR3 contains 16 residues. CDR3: CASSLVGRVGGNTIYF. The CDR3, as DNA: TGTGCCAGCAGCTTAGTGGGCAGGGTGGGTGGAAACACCATATATTTT. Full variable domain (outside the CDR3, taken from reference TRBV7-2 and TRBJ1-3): GAGVSQSPSNKVTEKGKDVELRCDPISGHTALYWYRQSLGQGLEFLIYFQGNSAPDKSGLPSDRFSAERTGGSVSTLTIQRTQQEDSAVYLCASSLVGRVGGNTIYFGEGSWLTVV.

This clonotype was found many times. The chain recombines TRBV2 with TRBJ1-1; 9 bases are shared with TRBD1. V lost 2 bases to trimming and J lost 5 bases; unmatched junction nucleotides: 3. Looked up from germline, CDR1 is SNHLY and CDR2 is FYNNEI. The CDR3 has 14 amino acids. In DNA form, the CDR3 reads TGTGCCAGCAGTGAACAGACAGGGGGAACTGAAGCTTTCTTT. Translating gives CASSEQTGGTEAFF.

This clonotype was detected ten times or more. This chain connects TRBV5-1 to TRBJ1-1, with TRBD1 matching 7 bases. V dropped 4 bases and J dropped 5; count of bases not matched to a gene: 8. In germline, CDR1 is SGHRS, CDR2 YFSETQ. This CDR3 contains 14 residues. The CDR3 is CASSPTGVGTEAFF. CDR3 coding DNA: TGCGCCAGCAGCCCTACAGGGGTGGGGACTGAAGCTTTCTTT.

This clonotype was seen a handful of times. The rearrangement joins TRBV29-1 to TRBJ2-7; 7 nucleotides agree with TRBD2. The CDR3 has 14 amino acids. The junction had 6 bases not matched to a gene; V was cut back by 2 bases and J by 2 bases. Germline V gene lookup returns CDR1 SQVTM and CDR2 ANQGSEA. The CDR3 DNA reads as TGCAGCGTTGAACTTCCCAGCGGGGCCTACGAGCAGTACTTC. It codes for CSVELPSGAYEQYF.

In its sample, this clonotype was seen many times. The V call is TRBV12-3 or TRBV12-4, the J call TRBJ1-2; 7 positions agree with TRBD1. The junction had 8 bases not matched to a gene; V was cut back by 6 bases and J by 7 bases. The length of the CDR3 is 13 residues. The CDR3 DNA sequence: TGTGCCAGCAGAATTACTCACAGGGGTGGCTACACCTTC. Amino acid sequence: CASRITHRGGYTF.

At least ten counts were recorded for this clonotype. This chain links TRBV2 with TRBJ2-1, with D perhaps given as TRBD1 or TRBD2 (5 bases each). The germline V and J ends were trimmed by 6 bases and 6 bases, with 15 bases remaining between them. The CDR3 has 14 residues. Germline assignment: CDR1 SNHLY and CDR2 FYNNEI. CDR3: CASRGLGTANEQFF. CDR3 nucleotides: TGTGCCAGCAGAGGCCTAGGGACGGCCAATGAGCAGTTCTTC.

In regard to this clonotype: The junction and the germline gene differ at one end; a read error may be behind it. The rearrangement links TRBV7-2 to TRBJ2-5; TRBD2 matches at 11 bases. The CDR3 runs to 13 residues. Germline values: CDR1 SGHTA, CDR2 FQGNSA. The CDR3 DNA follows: TGTGCCAGCAGCCCTATACTAGCGGGAGAAGTTCACTTC. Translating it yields CASSPILAGEVHF.

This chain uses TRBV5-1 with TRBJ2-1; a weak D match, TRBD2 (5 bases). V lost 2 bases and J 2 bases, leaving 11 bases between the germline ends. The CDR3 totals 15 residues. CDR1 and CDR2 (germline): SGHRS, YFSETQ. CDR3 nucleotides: TGCGCCAGCAGCTTAGAAGCGGACCCCTACAATGAGCAGTTCTTC. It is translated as CASSLEADPYNEQFF.

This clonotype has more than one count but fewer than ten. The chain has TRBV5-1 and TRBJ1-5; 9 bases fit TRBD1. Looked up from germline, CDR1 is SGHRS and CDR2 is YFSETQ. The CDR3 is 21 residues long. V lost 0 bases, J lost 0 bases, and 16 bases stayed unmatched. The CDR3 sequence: CASSLEFGCEQGAVSNQPQHF. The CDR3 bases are TGCGCCAGCAGCTTGGAGTTCGGTTGTGAACAGGGGGCGGTTAGCAATCAGCCCCAGCATTTT.

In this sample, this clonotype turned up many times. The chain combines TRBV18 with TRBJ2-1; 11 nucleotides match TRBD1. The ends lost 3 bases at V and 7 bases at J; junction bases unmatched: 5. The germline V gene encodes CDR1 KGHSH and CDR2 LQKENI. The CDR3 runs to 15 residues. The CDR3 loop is CASSPLGQGVNEQFF. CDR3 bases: TGTGCCAGCTCACCCTTGGGACAGGGGGTAAATGAGCAGTTCTTC. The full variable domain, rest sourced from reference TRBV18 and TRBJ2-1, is NAGVMQNPRHLVRRRGQEARLRCSPMKGHSHVYWYRQLPEEGLKFMVYLQKENIIDESGMPKERFSAEFPKEGPSILRIQQVVRGDSAAYFCASSPLGQGVNEQFFGPGTRLTVL.

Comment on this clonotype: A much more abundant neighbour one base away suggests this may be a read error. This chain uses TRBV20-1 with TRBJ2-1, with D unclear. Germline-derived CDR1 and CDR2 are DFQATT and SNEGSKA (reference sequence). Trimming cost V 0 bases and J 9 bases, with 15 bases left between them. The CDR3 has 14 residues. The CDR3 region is CSARDHLEASEQFF. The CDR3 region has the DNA TGCAGTGCTAGAGATCACCTAGAAGCCAGTGAGCAGTTCTTC.

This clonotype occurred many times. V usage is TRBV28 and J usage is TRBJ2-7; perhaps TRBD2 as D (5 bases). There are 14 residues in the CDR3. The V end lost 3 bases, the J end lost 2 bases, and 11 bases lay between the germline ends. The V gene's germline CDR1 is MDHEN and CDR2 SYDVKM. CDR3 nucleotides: TGTGCCAGCAGTTTCCGGGAATCGACCTACGAGCAGTACTTC. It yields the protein CASSFRESTYEQYF.

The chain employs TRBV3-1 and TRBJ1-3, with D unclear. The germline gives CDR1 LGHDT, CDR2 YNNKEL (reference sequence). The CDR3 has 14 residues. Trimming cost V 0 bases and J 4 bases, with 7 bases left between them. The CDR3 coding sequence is TGTGCCAGCAGCCAAGAACGGTTGGGAAACACCATATATTTT. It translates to CASSQERLGNTIYF.

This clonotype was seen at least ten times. CDR3 amino acids: CSAKWDSSYEQYF. CDR3 in DNA: TGCAGTGCTAAGTGGGACAGCTCCTACGAGCAGTACTTC. The chain is built from TRBV20-1 and TRBJ2-7; TRBD1 matches 7 bases. The V and J ends lost 4 bases and 0 bases, in that order; junction bases with no gene match: 3. The CDR3 sequence is 13 residues long. Germline assignment: CDR1 DFQATT and CDR2 SNEGSKA (reference sequence).

The CDR3: CASSGYTTNEKLFF. The CDR3 DNA follows: TGTGCCAGTAGCGGGTATACAACTAATGAAAAACTGTTTTTT. The V and J genes are TRBV19 and TRBJ1-4; D call uncertain. This CDR3 has 14 amino acids. Trimming removed 6 bases at V and 0 bases at J, with 8 bases between. From germline, CDR1 is LNHDA and CDR2 SQIVND (reference sequence).

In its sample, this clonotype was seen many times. The DNA for the CDR3 is TGTGCCAGCAGCACAGCTTGGGGAGGGGAGACCCAGTACTTC. It translates to CASSTAWGGETQYF. The chain links TRBV28 to TRBJ2-5; 7 bases map to TRBD2. The CDR3 runs to 14 residues. With 6 bases clipped from V and 5 bases from J, the junction kept 9 bases outside the gene matches. The V gene's germline CDR1 is MDHEN and CDR2 SYDVKM.

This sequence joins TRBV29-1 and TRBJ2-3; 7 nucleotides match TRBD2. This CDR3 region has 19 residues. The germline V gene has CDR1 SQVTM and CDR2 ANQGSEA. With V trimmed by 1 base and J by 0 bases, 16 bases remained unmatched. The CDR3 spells CSVEGGRGRGGSSTDTQYF. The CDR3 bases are TGCAGCGTTGAAGGGGGAAGGGGCCGGGGCGGGAGTAGCACAGATACGCAGTATTTT.

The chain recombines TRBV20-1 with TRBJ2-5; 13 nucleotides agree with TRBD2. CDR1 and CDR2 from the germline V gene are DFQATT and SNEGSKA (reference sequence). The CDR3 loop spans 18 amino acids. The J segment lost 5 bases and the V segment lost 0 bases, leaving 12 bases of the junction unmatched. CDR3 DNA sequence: TGCAGTGCTAGAGATACTAGCGGGAGGGTCCGTGACGGTGAGACCCAGTACTTC. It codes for CSARDTSGRVRDGETQYF.

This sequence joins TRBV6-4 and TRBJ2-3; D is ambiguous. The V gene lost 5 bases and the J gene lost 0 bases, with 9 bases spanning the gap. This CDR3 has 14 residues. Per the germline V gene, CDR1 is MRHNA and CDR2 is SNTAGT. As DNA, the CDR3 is TGTGCCAGCAGTCCAACACAAAGCACAGATACGCAGTATTTT. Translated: CASSPTQSTDTQYF.

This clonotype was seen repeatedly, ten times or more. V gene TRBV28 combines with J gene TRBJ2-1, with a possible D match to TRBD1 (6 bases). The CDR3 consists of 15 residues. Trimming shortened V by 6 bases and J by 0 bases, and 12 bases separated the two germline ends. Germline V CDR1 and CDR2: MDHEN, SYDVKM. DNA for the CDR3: TGTGCCAGCAGCCCCGGACAGTTCTCCTACAATGAGCAGTTCTTC. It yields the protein CASSPGQFSYNEQFF.

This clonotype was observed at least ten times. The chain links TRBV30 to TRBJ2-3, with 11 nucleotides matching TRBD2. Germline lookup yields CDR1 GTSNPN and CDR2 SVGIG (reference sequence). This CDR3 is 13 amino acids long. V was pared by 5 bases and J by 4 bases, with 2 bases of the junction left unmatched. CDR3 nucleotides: TGTGCCTGGCGGACTAGCGGGTCAGATACGCAGTATTTT. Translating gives CAWRTSGSDTQYF.

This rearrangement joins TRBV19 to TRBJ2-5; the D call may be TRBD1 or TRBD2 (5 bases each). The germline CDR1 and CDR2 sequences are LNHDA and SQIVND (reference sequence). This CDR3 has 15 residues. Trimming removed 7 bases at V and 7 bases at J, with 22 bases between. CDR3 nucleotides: TGTGCCAGTAAAATGGGGCCGGCCCACGGAGGGACCCAGTACTTC. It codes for CASKMGPAHGGTQYF.

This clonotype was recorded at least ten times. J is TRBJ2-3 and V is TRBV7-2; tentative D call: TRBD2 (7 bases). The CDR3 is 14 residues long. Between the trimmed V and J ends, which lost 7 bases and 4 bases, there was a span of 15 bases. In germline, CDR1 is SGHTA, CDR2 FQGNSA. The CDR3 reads CASTSWGGPDTQYF. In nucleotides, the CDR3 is TGTGCCAGCACCTCCTGGGGGGGCCCAGATACGCAGTATTTT.

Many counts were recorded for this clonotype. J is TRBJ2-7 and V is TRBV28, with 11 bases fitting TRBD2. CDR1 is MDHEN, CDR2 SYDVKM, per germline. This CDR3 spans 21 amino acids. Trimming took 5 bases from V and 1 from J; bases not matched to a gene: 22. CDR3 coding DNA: TGTGCCAGCAGTCCCCCCCCGCGTATTAGCGGGAGGGCCGGTTATTCCTACGAGCAGTACTTC. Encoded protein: CASSPPPRISGRAGYSYEQYF.

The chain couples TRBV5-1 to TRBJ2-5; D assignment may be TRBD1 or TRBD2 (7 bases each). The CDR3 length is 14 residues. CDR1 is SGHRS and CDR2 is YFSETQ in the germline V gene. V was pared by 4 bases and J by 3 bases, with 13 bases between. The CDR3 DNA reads TGCGCCAGCAGCGCAGGGGGAGGGAAAGAGACCCAGTACTTC. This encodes CASSAGGGKETQYF.

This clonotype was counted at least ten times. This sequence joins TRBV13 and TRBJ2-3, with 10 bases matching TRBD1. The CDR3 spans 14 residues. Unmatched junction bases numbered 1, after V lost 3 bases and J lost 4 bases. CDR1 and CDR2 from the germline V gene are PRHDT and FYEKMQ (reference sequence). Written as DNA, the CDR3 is TGTGCCAGCAGCTTGACAGGGGGCGCAGATACGCAGTATTTT. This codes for CASSLTGGADTQYF.

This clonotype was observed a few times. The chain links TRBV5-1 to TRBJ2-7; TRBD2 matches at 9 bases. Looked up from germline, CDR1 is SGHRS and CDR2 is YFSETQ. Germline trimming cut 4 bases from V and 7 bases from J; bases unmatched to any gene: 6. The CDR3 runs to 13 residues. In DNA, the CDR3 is TGCGCCAGCAGCCTTAGCGGGAGCTGGGAGCAGTACTTC. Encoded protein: CASSLSGSWEQYF.

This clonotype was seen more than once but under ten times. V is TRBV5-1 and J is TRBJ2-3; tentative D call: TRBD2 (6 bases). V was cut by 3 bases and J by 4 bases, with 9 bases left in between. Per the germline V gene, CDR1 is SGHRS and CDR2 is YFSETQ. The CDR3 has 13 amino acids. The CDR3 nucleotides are TGCGCCAGCAGCTGGGAGGAATCAGATACGCAGTATTTT. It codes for CASSWEESDTQYF.

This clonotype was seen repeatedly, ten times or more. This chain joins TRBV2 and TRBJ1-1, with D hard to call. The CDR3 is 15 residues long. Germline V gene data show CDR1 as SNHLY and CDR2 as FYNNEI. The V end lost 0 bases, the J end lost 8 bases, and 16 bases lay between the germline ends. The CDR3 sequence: CASSEALIQIKEAFF. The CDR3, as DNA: TGTGCCAGCAGTGAAGCGCTGATACAGATTAAAGAAGCTTTCTTT.